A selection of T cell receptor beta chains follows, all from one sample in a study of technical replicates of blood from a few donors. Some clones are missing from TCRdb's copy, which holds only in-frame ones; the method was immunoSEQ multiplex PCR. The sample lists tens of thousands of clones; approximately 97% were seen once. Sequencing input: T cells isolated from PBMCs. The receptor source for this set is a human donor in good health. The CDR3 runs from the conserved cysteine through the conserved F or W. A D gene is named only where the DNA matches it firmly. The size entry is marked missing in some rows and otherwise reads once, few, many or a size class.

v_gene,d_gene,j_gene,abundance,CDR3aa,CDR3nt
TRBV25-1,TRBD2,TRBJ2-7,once,CASSEGLAGGPVREQYF,TGTGCCAGCAGTGAAGGTCTAGCGGGAGGCCCTGTTCGCGAGCAGTACTTC
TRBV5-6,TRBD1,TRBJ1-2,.,CASSGGQSYGYTF,TGTGCCAGCAGCGGGGGACAGAGCTATGGCTACACCTTC
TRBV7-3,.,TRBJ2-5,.,CASSLRGTNHQETQYF,TGTGCCAGCAGCCTGCGTGGGACAAACCATCAAGAGACCCAGTACTTC
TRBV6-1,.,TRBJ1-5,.,CASSELRSTMNQPQHF,TGTGCCAGCAGTGAATTAAGATCAACTATGAATCAGCCCCAGCATTTT
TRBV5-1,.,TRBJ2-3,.,CASQKKVQRSTDTQYF,TGCGCCAGCCAAAAAAAAGTCCAGCGGAGCACAGATACGCAGTATTTT
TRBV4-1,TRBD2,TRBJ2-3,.,CASSSVGDYYTQYF,TGCGCCAGCAGCTCAGTGGGGGACTATTATACGCAGTATTTT
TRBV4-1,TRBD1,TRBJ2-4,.,CASSQAGQGAAKNIQYF,TGCGCCAGCAGCCAAGCTGGCCAGGGGGCTGCCAAAAACATTCAGTACTTC
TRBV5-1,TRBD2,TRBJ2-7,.,CASSVGLAGVPTYEQYF,TGCGCCAGCAGCGTGGGACTAGCGGGAGTTCCCACCTACGAGCAGTACTTC
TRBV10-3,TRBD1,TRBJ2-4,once,CAIGTAGIQYF,TGTGCCATAGGGACAGCAGGCATTCAGTACTTC
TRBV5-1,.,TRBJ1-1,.,CASSLDQGPAEAFF,TGCGCCAGCAGCTTGGACCAGGGTCCAGCTGAAGCTTTCTTT
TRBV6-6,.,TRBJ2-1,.,CASSHLLGRKDNEQFF,TGTGCCAGCAGTCACCTGCTCGGGAGAAAGGACAATGAGCAGTTCTTC
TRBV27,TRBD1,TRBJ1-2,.,CASSLDRGGGYTF,TGTGCCAGCAGTTTAGACAGGGGCGGCGGCTACACCTTC
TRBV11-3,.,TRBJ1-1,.,CASSLAGVNMNTEAFF,TGTGCCAGCAGCTTAGCCGGGGTAAATATGAACACTGAAGCTTTCTTT
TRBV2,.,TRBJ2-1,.,CASSYRANEQFF,TGTGCCAGCAGCTACAGGGCCAATGAGCAGTTCTTC
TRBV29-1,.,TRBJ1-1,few,CSAIRGTNTEAFF,TGCAGCGCTATCCGGGGGACGAACACTGAAGCTTTCTTT
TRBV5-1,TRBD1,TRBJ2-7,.,CASSPDRVLHF,TGCGCCAGCAGCCCGGACAGGGTTTTGCACTTC
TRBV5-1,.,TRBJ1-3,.,CASSLAGYGNTIYF,TGCGCCAGCAGCTTGGCCGGGTATGGAAACACCATATATTTT
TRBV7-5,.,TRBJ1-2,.,CVRSPQQGWNYGYTF,TGTGTCAGAAGCCCCCAGCAGGGGTGGAACTATGGCTACACCTTC
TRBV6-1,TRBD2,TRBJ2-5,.,CASKRGLAGEETQYF,TGTGCCAGCAAGAGAGGACTAGCGGGAGAAGAGACCCAGTACTTC
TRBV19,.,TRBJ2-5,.,CASSIGFQETQYF,TGTGCCAGTAGTATTGGCTTTCAAGAGACCCAGTACTTC
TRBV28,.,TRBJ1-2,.,CASRREFYGYTF,TGTGCCAGCAGGCGAGAATTCTATGGCTACACCTTC
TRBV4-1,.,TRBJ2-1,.,CASSQDSAGSYNEQFF,TGCGCCAGCAGCCAAGATTCGGCGGGCTCCTACAATGAGCAGTTCTTC
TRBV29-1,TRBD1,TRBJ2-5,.,CSVEGQGEETQYF,TGCAGCGTTGAAGGACAGGGAGAAGAGACCCAGTACTTC
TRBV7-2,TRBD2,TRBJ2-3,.,CASSPPGLSANTQYF,TGTGCCAGCAGCCCACCGGGACTAAGCGCGAATACGCAGTATTTT
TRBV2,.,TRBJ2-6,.,CASSGSWELSGANVLTF,TGTGCCAGCAGCGGGAGTTGGGAACTCTCTGGGGCCAACGTCCTGACTTTC
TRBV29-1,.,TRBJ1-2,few,CSVTEDGYTF,TGCAGCGTCACCGAGGATGGCTACACCTTC
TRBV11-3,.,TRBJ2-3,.,CASSDSPDTQYF,TGTGCCAGCAGCGATAGCCCAGATACGCAGTATTTT
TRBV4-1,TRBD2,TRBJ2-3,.,CASSQDQPSGRALGTDTQYF,TGCGCCAGCAGCCAAGATCAACCTAGCGGGAGGGCCTTGGGCACAGATACGCAGTATTTT
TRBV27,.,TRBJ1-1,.,CASSLARPLDTEAFF,TGTGCCAGCAGTTTAGCCAGGCCTTTAGACACTGAAGCTTTCTTT
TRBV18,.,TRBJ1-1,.,CASSRPWGEWTEAFF,TGTGCCAGCTCGCGACCGTGGGGGGAATGGACTGAAGCTTTCTTT
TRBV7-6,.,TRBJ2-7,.,CASSFGLSYEQYF,TGTGCCAGCAGCTTTGGACTTTCCTACGAGCAGTACTTC
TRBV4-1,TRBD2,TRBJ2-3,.,CASSQDNGRSTDTQYF,TGCGCCAGCAGCCAAGACAACGGGAGGAGCACAGATACGCAGTATTTT
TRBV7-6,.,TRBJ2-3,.,CASTSGADTQYF,TGTGCCAGCACCTCAGGGGCAGATACGCAGTATTTT
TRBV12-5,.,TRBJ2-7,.,CASGPAGLTGEQYF,TGTGCTAGTGGTCCGGCGGGCCTAACAGGGGAGCAGTACTTC
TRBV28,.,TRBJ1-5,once,CASIGPGVYQPQHF,TGTGCCAGCATTGGCCCCGGGGTGTATCAGCCCCAGCATTTT
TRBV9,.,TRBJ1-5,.,CASSPTRGFDQPQHF,TGTGCCAGCAGCCCAACTCGTGGTTTCGATCAGCCCCAGCATTTT
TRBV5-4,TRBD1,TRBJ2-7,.,CASSLPRTGFYEQYF,TGTGCCAGCAGCTTGCCCCGGACAGGGTTCTACGAGCAGTACTTC
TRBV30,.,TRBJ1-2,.,CAWNAGPTYGYTF,TGTGCCTGGAACGCAGGGCCAACATATGGCTACACCTTC
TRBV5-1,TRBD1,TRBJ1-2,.,CASSHRGYGYTF,TGCGCCAGCAGCCACAGGGGCTATGGCTACACCTTC
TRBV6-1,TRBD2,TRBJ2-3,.,CASSRTSGSTDTQYF,TGTGCCAGCAGCCGGACTAGCGGAAGCACAGATACGCAGTATTTT
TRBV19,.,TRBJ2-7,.,CASRLGSSSYEQYF,TGTGCCAGTAGGTTGGGGAGTAGCTCCTACGAGCAGTACTTC
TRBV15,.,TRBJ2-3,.,CATSRGPGAATDTQYF,TGTGCCACCAGCAGAGGTCCGGGAGCGGCCACAGATACGCAGTATTTT
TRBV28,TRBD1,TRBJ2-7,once,CASSLGQVSSYEQYF,TGTGCCAGCAGTTTAGGACAGGTGAGCTCCTACGAGCAGTACTTC
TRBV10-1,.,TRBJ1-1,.,CASSGALNTEAFF,TGCGCCAGCAGTGGGGCCCTGAACACTGAAGCTTTCTTT